This T cell receptor (beta chain) was documented in a study of cytomegalovirus exposure and HLA in healthy donors. Findings of the study overall: Earlier analysis yielded a pattern in which most TCR beta V segments were productive about 87% or about 30% of the time.

Worth noting for this clone: The antigen remains undetermined.

Amplification used 60 Vbeta primers and 13 Jbeta primers. The data were produced by immunoSEQ multiplex PCR, yet TCRdb's version contains in-frame clones alone and is incomplete. The data show some 180,000 clones, with over 65% seen just once and about 3% held by the top ten. The source material was PBMCs. The clonotype comes from a man aged 35 to 55 in good health and CMV-seropositive.

The CDR3 coding sequence is TGTGCCAGCAGTTACTCCGTGGGGGGGGGCCCAGATACGCAGTATTTT. Translated: CASSYSVGGGPDTQYF. The rearrangement links TRBV6-6 to TRBJ2-3; D might be TRBD2 (7 bases). Germline V gene sequence: CDR1 MNHNY, CDR2 SVGAGI (reference sequence). The CDR3 extends over 16 amino acids. Trimming took 0 bases from V and 4 from J, leaving 14 bases between them.